This T cell receptor beta chain was documented in a study of T cell clonotyping in hematopoietic cell transplantation. Background on the study: Pretransplant recipient samples were taken after cytoreduction. General study findings and limits: No sorting was done, leaving CD4 and CD8 contributions mixed.

Germline assignment: CDR1 MNHNS and CDR2 SASEGT. Trimming removed 2 bases from V and 2 bases from J, with 13 bases in between. CDR3 length: 16 amino acids. Sequenced by immunoSEQ multiplex PCR; TCRdb stores in-frame clones only, minus some. Of approximately 50,000 clones listed, just over 85% are singletons. This clone was seen a few times. The antigen is undetermined. Time point: recipient sample about 28 days before transplant, after cytoreduction. Recipient blood drawn about 28 days pretransplant and days 30, 100, 180 after. Sequenced here: peripheral blood mononuclear cells, sampled before stem cell transplant. The receptor was isolated from a man in his sixties with biphenotypic leukemia. Some clones in this sample may be carry-over from other donors' samples. This sequence joins TRBV6-1 and TRBJ1-5; no definite D call. CDR3 amino acids: CASSESWEGGNQPQHF. The DNA for the CDR3 is TGTGCCAGCAGTGAATCTTGGGAGGGTGGCAATCAGCCCCAGCATTTT.